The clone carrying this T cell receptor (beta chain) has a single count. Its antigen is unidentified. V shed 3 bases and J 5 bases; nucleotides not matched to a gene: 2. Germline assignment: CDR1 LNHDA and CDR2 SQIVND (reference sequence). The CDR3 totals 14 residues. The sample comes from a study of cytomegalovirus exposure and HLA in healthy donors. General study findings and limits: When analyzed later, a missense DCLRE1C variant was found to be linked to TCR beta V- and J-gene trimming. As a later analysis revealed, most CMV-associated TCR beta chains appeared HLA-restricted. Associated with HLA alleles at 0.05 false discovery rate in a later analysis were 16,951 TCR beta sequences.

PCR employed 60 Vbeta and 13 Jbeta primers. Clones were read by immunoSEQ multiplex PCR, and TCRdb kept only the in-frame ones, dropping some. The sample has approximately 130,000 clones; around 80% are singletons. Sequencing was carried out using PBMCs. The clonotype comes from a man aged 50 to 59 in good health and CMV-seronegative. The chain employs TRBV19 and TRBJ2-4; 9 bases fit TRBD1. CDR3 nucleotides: TGTGCCAGTAGTATCAGACAGGGGGAAAACATTCAGTACTTC. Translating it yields CASSIRQGENIQYF.